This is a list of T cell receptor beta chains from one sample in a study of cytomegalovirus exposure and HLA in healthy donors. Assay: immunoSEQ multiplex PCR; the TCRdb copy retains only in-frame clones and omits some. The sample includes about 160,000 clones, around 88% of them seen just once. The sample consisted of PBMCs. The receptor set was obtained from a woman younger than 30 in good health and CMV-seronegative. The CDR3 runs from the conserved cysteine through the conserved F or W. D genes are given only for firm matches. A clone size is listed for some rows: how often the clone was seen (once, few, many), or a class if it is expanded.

CASSPISAVSSLEKLFF | TGTGCCAGCTCACCAATCTCCGCGGTGTCATCACTTGAAAAACTGTTTTTT | 17 | . | TRBJ1-4 | TRBV18 | .
CASSGLGHSNQPQHF | TGCGCCAGCAGTGGACTAGGCCATAGCAATCAGCCCCAGCATTTT | 15 | . | TRBJ1-5 | TRBV10-2 | .
CASSYSGLAEETQYF | TGTGCCAGCAGTTATTCGGGACTAGCGGAAGAGACCCAGTACTTC | 15 | . | TRBJ2-5 | TRBV6-5 | TRBD2
CASTVPGLPYEQYF | TGTGCCAGCACCGTTCCTGGCCTTCCCTACGAGCAGTACTTC | 14 | . | TRBJ2-7 | TRBV6-1 | .
CASSRPAEETQYF | TGTGCCAGCAGCCGCCCGGCGGAAGAGACCCAGTACTTC | 13 | . | TRBJ2-5 | TRBV7-2 | .
CASTIHSEAFF | TGTGCCAGCACGATACACAGTGAAGCTTTCTTT | 11 | . | TRBJ1-1 | TRBV2 | .
CASSPAGVVADTQYF | TGTGCCAGCTCACCAGCAGGGGTGGTTGCAGATACGCAGTATTTT | 15 | . | TRBJ2-3 | TRBV18 | .
CASSQVLGVSTGELFF | TGCGCCAGCAGCCAAGTCTTAGGGGTCTCGACCGGGGAGCTGTTTTTT | 16 | . | TRBJ2-2 | TRBV4-1 | .
CAWRLPNTGELFF | TGTGCCTGGAGACTACCGAACACCGGGGAGCTGTTTTTT | 13 | once | TRBJ2-2 | TRBV30 | .
CAWSGGQGHFYEQYF | TGTGCCTGGAGCGGAGGACAGGGCCATTTCTACGAGCAGTACTTC | 15 | . | TRBJ2-7 | TRBV30 | TRBD1
CASSDIMQSNYGYTF | TGTGCCAGCAGTGACATTATGCAGTCTAACTATGGCTACACCTTC | 15 | . | TRBJ1-2 | TRBV6-4 | .
CASSLSGGPLGETQYF | TGTGCCAGCAGCTTATCGGGGGGTCCTTTAGGAGAGACCCAGTACTTC | 16 | . | TRBJ2-5 | TRBV7-7 | TRBD2
CATSRDSLNEKLFF | TGTGCCACCAGCAGGGACAGCCTTAATGAAAAACTGTTTTTT | 14 | . | TRBJ1-4 | TRBV15 | .
CASTRGYEQYF | TGTGCCAGCACAAGGGGTTACGAGCAGTACTTC | 11 | . | TRBJ2-7 | TRBV5-6 | .
CASSYGVQGANYGYTF | TGTGCCAGCAGTTACGGGGTGCAGGGCGCTAACTATGGCTACACCTTC | 16 | . | TRBJ1-2 | TRBV6-6 | .
CASRGLNSPLHF | TGTGCCAGCAGGGGGCTTAATTCACCCCTCCACTTT | 12 | . | TRBJ1-6 | TRBV28 | .
CACGTSGGTYEQYF | TGTGCCTGCGGGACTAGCGGGGGAACCTACGAGCAGTACTTC | 14 | . | TRBJ2-7 | TRBV30 | TRBD2
CASSEGQVGETQYF | TGTGCCAGCAGCGAGGGACAGGTGGGCGAGACCCAGTACTTC | 14 | . | TRBJ2-5 | TRBV7-9 | TRBD1
CASSGGQGAGELFF | TGTGCCAGCAGTGGCGGACAGGGAGCCGGGGAGCTGTTTTTT | 14 | . | TRBJ2-2 | TRBV6-1 | TRBD1
CASSPRGISEQYF | TGTGCCAGCAGCCCCCGGGGGATATCCGAGCAGTACTTC | 13 | . | TRBJ2-7 | TRBV7-3 | .
CASSQGHF | TGTGCCAGCAGCCAGGGGCATTTT | 8 | once | TRBJ1-5 | TRBV6-4 | .
CASSLDSTYEQYF | TGTGCCAGCAGTTTGGACTCCACCTACGAGCAGTACTTC | 13 | . | TRBJ2-7 | TRBV27 | .
CASSLLIRAGASSYNEQFF | TGTGCCAGCAGCTTATTAATACGAGCGGGAGCAAGTTCCTACAATGAGCAGTTCTTC | 19 | . | TRBJ2-1 | TRBV7-8 | TRBD2
CASSLYKGGGYEQYF | TGTGCCAGCAGTTTATATAAGGGAGGGGGCTACGAGCAGTACTTC | 15 | . | TRBJ2-7 | TRBV27 | .
CASSLGDRGSDTIYF | TGTGCCAGCAGCTTGGGGGACAGGGGGTCGGACACCATATATTTT | 15 | . | TRBJ1-3 | TRBV7-9 | TRBD1
CASSSFRTGNPYEQYF | TGTGCCAGCAGTTCCTTTAGGACAGGTAACCCCTACGAGCAGTACTTC | 16 | . | TRBJ2-7 | TRBV28 | TRBD1
CASSSKSGTIDWEQFF | TGTGCCAGCAGCTCAAAAAGCGGGACCATCGATTGGGAGCAGTTCTTC | 16 | . | TRBJ2-1 | TRBV7-6 | TRBD2
CASSKVLGDRGHNEQFF | TGTGCCAGCAGCAAAGTGTTAGGGGACAGGGGACACAATGAGCAGTTCTTC | 17 | . | TRBJ2-1 | TRBV21-1 | .
CASSQPLNEQFF | TGCGCCAGCAGCCAACCCCTCAATGAGCAGTTCTTC | 12 | . | TRBJ2-1 | TRBV4-1 | .
CASSSSGGQDEQFF | TGTGCCAGCAGCTCTTCGGGGGGGCAGGATGAGCAGTTCTTC | 14 | . | TRBJ2-1 | TRBV7-8 | TRBD2
CASSFDGLDFYEQYF | TGTGCCAGCAGCTTCGACGGACTAGACTTCTACGAGCAGTACTTC | 15 | . | TRBJ2-7 | TRBV7-2 | TRBD2
CSVGLRGISTDTQYF | TGCAGCGTTGGGCTTAGAGGGATTAGCACAGATACGCAGTATTTT | 15 | . | TRBJ2-3 | TRBV29-1 | .
CASSLVPHTGELFF | TGTGCCAGCAGCCTAGTCCCGCACACCGGGGAGCTGTTTTTT | 14 | . | TRBJ2-2 | TRBV6-5 | .
CASSGARGHSNSPLHF | TGTGCCAGCAGTGGCGCCAGGGGGCACAGTAATTCACCCCTCCACTTT | 16 | . | TRBJ1-6 | TRBV2 | TRBD1
CASSPGTGNEAFF | TGTGCCAGTAGTCCAGGGACAGGCAATGAAGCTTTCTTT | 13 | . | TRBJ1-1 | TRBV19 | TRBD1
CASSAAGGTDTQYF | TGCGCCAGCAGTGCGGCAGGGGGAACAGATACGCAGTATTTT | 14 | few | TRBJ2-3 | TRBV10-1 | TRBD1
CAWGTGGYGYTF | TGTGCCTGGGGGACAGGGGGTTATGGCTACACCTTC | 12 | . | TRBJ1-2 | TRBV30 | TRBD1
CASSNNHWEDSPLHF | TGTGCCAGCAGCAACAATCATTGGGAGGACTCACCCCTCCACTTT | 15 | . | TRBJ1-6 | TRBV9 | .
CASTHGLAGTTDTQYF | TGTGCCAGCACCCATGGACTAGCGGGAACCACAGATACGCAGTATTTT | 16 | once | TRBJ2-3 | TRBV9 | TRBD2
CASSLRGDDEQYF | TGCGCCAGCAGCTTACGAGGAGACGACGAGCAGTACTTC | 13 | . | TRBJ2-7 | TRBV5-1 | .
CASTPVSGNTIYF | TGTGCCAGTACCCCAGTCTCTGGAAACACCATATATTTT | 13 | . | TRBJ1-3 | TRBV19 | .
CSVRGSGQETQYF | TGCAGCGTTAGGGGATCAGGTCAAGAGACCCAGTACTTC | 13 | . | TRBJ2-5 | TRBV29-1 | .
CASSFLGSSYEQYF | TGTGCCAGCAGTTTCCTCGGGAGCTCCTACGAGCAGTACTTC | 14 | once | TRBJ2-7 | TRBV7-2 | .
CASSIYTGFNEKLFF | TGTGCCAGTAGTATCTATACAGGCTTTAATGAAAAACTGTTTTTT | 15 | . | TRBJ1-4 | TRBV19 | .
CASSATGGNSPLHF | TGTGCCAGCAGTGCGACAGGGGGGAATTCACCCCTCCACTTT | 14 | . | TRBJ1-6 | TRBV6-4 | TRBD1
CARWTNSEQFF | TGTGCTCGTTGGACAAACTCGGAGCAGTTCTTC | 11 | . | TRBJ2-1 | TRBV30 | .
CASSLAPGTGVFEKLFF | TGTGCCAGCAGCTTAGCCCCCGGGACAGGGGTGTTTGAAAAACTGTTTTTT | 17 | once | TRBJ1-4 | TRBV7-9 | TRBD1
CASSPRTGFLSYEQYF | TGTGCCAGCAGCCCCCGGACAGGGTTCCTCTCCTACGAGCAGTACTTC | 16 | . | TRBJ2-7 | TRBV9 | TRBD1
CAWSVLVDREALRGYTF | TGTGCCTGGAGTGTACTCGTGGACAGGGAGGCCTTACGTGGCTACACCTTC | 17 | . | TRBJ1-2 | TRBV30 | TRBD1
CASTSVEQGQGRGYTF | TGCGCCAGCACCTCCGTGGAGCAGGGACAGGGACGGGGCTACACCTTC | 16 | . | TRBJ1-2 | TRBV23-1 | TRBD1
CASSLSSSNQPQHF | TGTGCCAGCAGCCTTTCCTCTAGCAATCAGCCCCAGCATTTT | 14 | . | TRBJ1-5 | TRBV5-6 | .
CASSRKDSYEQYF | TGTGCCAGTAGCCGAAAAGACAGCTACGAGCAGTACTTC | 13 | . | TRBJ2-7 | TRBV19 | .
CASSDAGGLDEQYF | TGTGCCAGCAGTGACGCGGGGGGCTTAGACGAGCAGTACTTC | 14 | once | TRBJ2-7 | TRBV6-1 | TRBD2
CASSFEQGLETQYF | TGTGCCAGCAGTTTCGAGCAGGGGCTGGAGACCCAGTACTTC | 14 | . | TRBJ2-5 | TRBV5-5 | .